Each of the 7 T cell receptor beta chains below was sequenced from the same sample in a study of T cell changes during pregnancy in multiple sclerosis. Profiled with immunoSEQ multiplex PCR; TCRdb holds only in-frame clones, not every one. The repertoire holds roughly 80,000 clones, with around 92% as singletons. The starting material was peripheral blood, obtained before pregnancy. These receptors came from a female donor with multiple sclerosis, enrolled in a pregnancy study.

The rearrangement joins TRBV11-2 to TRBJ2-1; TRBD2 agrees at 11 bases. Losses at the gene ends were 5 bases for V and 6 bases for J; bases not matched to a gene: 9. The length of the CDR3 is 16 residues. Germline lookup yields CDR1 SGHAT and CDR2 FQNNGV. The CDR3 sequence: CASSRLAGKLINEQFF. CDR3 nucleotides: TGTGCCAGCAGCCGACTAGCGGGAAAACTTATCAATGAGCAGTTCTTC. Looking up the rest from reference TRBV11-2 and TRBJ2-1 gives the full variable domain: EAGVAQSPRYKIIEKRQSVAFWCNPISGHATLYWYQQILGQGPKLLIQFQNNGVVDDSQLPKDRFSAERLKGVDSTLKIQPAKLEDSAVYLCASSRLAGKLINEQFFGPGTRLTVL.

The chain carries TRBV7-9 and TRBJ2-1, with D possibly matching TRBD1 (6 bases). Germline CDR1 and CDR2: SEHNR and FQNEAQ (reference sequence). The CDR3 extends over 12 amino acids. Trimming cost V 5 bases and J 11 bases, with 13 bases left between them. Here the CDR3 reads CASSRWGLQQFF. In nucleotides, the CDR3 is TGTGCCAGCAGCAGATGGGGGCTACAGCAGTTCTTC.

The chain joins TRBV5-1 to TRBJ1-4; 7 nucleotides agree with TRBD1. The germline V gene has CDR1 SGHRS and CDR2 YFSETQ. With V trimmed by 4 bases and J by 5 bases, 8 bases remained unmatched. CDR3 length equals 15 residues. CDR3 nucleotide sequence: TGCGCCAGCAGCCCCAACAGGGGTTCAAATGAAAAACTGTTTTTT. This encodes CASSPNRGSNEKLFF.

The rearrangement joins TRBV9 to TRBJ2-5; TRBD2 matches at 7 bases. The germline CDR1 and CDR2 sequences are SGDLS and YYNGEE. V shed 0 bases and J 5 bases; nucleotides not matched to a gene: 10. The CDR3 spans 16 residues. CDR3 sequence: CASSVGGYRGVETQYF. DNA for the CDR3: TGTGCCAGCAGCGTAGGCGGCTACCGGGGGGTGGAGACCCAGTACTTC.

This sequence joins TRBV29-1 and TRBJ1-4; no clear D gene. CDR1 SQVTM and CDR2 ANQGSEA come from the germline V gene. This CDR3 comprises 12 residues. Deletions cut 7 bases from V and 3 bases from J, with 9 bases between. The CDR3 loop is CSATGANEKLFF. CDR3 DNA: TGCAGCGCCACCGGGGCTAATGAAAAACTGTTTTTT.

This clone appeared a single time. This chain links TRBV28 with TRBJ2-7; D possibly corresponds to TRBD2 (6 bases). The CDR3 sequence is 15 residues long. The germline V gene encodes CDR1 MDHEN and CDR2 SYDVKM. Deletions cut 7 bases from V and 9 bases from J, with 25 bases between. CDR3 region: CASTRAGSPWAGQYF. The CDR3 bases are TGTGCCAGCACCCGAGCGGGCTCACCATGGGCTGGGCAGTACTTC.

The genes are TRBV27 and TRBJ2-1; possible D gene TRBD1, 6 bases. CDR3 length equals 14 residues. V lost 5 bases and J lost 2, with 10 bases in between. Germline-derived CDR1 and CDR2 are MNHEY and SMNVEV (reference sequence). The CDR3 spells CASSLDSTYNEQFF. Written as DNA, the CDR3 is TGTGCCAGCAGTCTGGACAGCACCTACAATGAGCAGTTCTTC.